This entry concerns a single T cell receptor (beta chain). What it binds is unknown. Sorting produced populations that all topped 95% purity. Deletions cut 6 bases from V and 0 bases from J, with 2 bases between. This CDR3 has 11 residues. Looked up from germline, CDR1 is MNHNY and CDR2 is SVGAGI (reference sequence). Reverse transcribing all isolated RNA meant expressed TCRB transcripts were sequenced. Clones were sequenced by immunoSEQ multiplex PCR, and TCRdb holds only the in-frame ones, with some missing. The data show roughly 240,000 clones, around 22% seen once. This sample was included in a study of beta chain features in type 1 diabetes. Study-wide results and caveats: A moderate, significant TCRB CDR3 shortening appeared in type 1 diabetes across four CD4+ subsets. More deletions and fewer insertions at VDJ junctions were seen in type 1 diabetes patients. The naive, central memory and Treg TCRB repertoires of patients appeared to be more similar to one another than those of healthy donors.

The specimen was naive CD4+ T cells from blood. The chain employs TRBV6-6 and TRBJ2-5; D is unclear. This receptor was taken from a woman aged 25-40 years with type 1 diabetes. DNA of the CDR3: TGTGCCAGCAGCTACCAAGAGACCCAGTACTTC. This sequence encodes CASSYQETQYF.